The sequence of this T cell receptor (beta chain) was determined in a study of T cells in narcolepsy. The CDR3 contains 13 residues. The germline V and J ends were trimmed by 1 base and 3 bases, with 5 bases remaining between them. The V gene's germline CDR1 is SGHNT and CDR2 YENEEA. Repertoires were generated with immunoSEQ multiplex PCR, while TCRdb's copy carries only in-frame clones and drops some. In the table there are roughly 34,000 clones, approximately 80% of which are singletons. The chain joins TRBV11-3 to TRBJ2-3, with D possibly being TRBD2 (5 bases). Sequencing input: CD45RA- memory CD4+ T cells from PBMCs. This TCR derives from a human donor with narcolepsy. The CDR3 bases are TGTGCCAGCAGCTTAGGCGGGACAGATACGCAGTATTTT. This translates into CASSLGGTDTQYF.